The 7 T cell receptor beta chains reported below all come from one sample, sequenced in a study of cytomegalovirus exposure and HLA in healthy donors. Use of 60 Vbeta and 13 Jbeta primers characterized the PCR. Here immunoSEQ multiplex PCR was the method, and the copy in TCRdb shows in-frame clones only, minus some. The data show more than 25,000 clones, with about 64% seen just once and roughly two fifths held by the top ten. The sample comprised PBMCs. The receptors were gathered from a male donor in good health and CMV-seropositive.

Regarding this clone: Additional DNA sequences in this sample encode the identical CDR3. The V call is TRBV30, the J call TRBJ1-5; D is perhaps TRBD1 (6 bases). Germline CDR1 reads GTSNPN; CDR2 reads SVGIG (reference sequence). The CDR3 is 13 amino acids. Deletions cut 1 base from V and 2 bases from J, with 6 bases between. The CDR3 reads CAWSGQGNQPQHF. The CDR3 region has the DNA TGTGCCTGGAGTGGACAGGGCAATCAGCCCCAGCATTTT.

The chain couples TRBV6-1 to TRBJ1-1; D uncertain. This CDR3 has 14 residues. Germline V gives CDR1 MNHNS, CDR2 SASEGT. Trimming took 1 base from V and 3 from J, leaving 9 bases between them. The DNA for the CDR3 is TGTGCCAGCAGTGAAGGGACGGGATACACTGAAGCTTTCTTT. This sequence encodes CASSEGTGYTEAFF.

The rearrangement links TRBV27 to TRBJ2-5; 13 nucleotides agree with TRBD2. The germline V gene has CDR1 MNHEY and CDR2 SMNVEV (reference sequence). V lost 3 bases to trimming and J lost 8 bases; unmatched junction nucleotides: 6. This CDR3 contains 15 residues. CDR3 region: CASSFSTSGRVTQYF. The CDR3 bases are TGTGCCAGCAGTTTCAGCACTAGCGGGAGGGTAACCCAGTACTTC.

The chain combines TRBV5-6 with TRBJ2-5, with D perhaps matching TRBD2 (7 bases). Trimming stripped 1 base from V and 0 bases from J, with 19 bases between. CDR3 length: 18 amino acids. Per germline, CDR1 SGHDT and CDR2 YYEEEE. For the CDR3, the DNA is TGTGCCAGCAGCTTGAGGTGGGACTACGGGGGCAACCAAGAGACCCAGTACTTC. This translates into CASSLRWDYGGNQETQYF.

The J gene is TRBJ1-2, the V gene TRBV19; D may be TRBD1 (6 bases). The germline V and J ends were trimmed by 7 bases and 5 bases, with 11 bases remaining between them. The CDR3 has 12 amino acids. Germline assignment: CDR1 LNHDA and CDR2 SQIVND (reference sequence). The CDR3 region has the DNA TGTGCCAGTACCGACAGGACTTATGGCTACACCTTC. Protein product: CASTDRTYGYTF.

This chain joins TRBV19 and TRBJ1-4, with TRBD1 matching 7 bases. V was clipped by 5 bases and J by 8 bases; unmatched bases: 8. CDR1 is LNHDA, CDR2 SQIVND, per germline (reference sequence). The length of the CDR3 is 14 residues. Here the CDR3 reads CASSPDRVLEKLFF. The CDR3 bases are TGTGCCAGTAGTCCCGACAGGGTATTGGAAAAACTGTTTTTT.

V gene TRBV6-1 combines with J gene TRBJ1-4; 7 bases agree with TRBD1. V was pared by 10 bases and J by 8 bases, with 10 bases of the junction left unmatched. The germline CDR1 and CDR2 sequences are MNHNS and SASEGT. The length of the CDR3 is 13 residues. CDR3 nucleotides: TGTGCCATCGCCGGGACAGACGGGGAAAAACTGTTTTTT. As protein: CAIAGTDGEKLFF.